The present T cell receptor (beta chain) was sequenced within a study of shared clonotypes between healthy human individuals. In the study overall: The people who gave samples were two women and a few men aged 18 to 49.

As for this clone: What it binds is unknown. Additional DNA sequences in this sample encode the identical CDR3.

Naive-designated CD8 cells lacked CD45RO, were positively enriched for CCR7, and omitted terminally differentiated effector memory CD45RA+ cells. Donors had no recently reported acute infections or vaccinations and were HIV-negative. The table came from immunoSEQ multiplex PCR; TCRdb's copy has only in-frame clones and leaves some out. The top ten hold roughly 1% of the sample, which has some 2.1 million clones, about 94% seen once. The study's findings and limits: Sharing across four donors was seen in around 5.1% of naive CD4 clonotypes. It was only blood that was sampled, and tissue repertoires likely differ.

CDR3 length equals 14 residues. Germline CDR1 and CDR2: LGHNA and YSLEER. The V gene lost 0 bases and the J gene lost 0 bases, with 3 bases spanning the gap. The origin of this receptor is a man between 18 and 29 years old in good health. V gene TRBV4-3 combines with J gene TRBJ2-1; no definite D call. The sequenced sample was naive CD8+ T cells sorted from blood. DNA for the CDR3: TGCGCCAGCAGCCAAGATAGCTCCTACAATGAGCAGTTCTTC. It yields the protein CASSQDSSYNEQFF.